The 31 T cell receptor beta chains listed next were all sequenced from one sample in a study of blood T cell repertoires in COVID-19. Measured with immunoSEQ multiplex PCR; TCRdb has only the in-frame clones, and not every one. The sample lists some 200,000 clones, around 81% occurring once. The sample comprised peripheral blood. These TCRs come from a woman in her seventies with acute or convalescent COVID-19.

The table lists this clone with a count of one. The chain links TRBV3-1 (or the pseudogene TRBV3-2) to TRBJ2-3; 8 bases match TRBD2. CDR3 length: 16 amino acids. V was clipped by 1 base and J by 2 bases; unmatched bases: 5. Germline CDR1 reads LGHDT; CDR2 reads YNNKEL (reference sequence). Here the CDR3 DNA reads TGTGCCAGCAGCCAAGTTGGCGGGGGGTACACAGATACGCAGTATTTT. Translation gives CASSQVGGGYTDTQYF.

This clone was counted only a few times. The chain recombines TRBV4-1 with TRBJ1-4; the D gene is possibly TRBD1 (6 bases). Between the trimmed V and J ends, which lost 3 bases and 4 bases, there was a span of 18 bases. The CDR3 is 17 amino acids. Germline CDR1 MGHRA, CDR2 YSYEKL. The CDR3 loop reads CASSQGFQTGINEKLFF. CDR3 sequence (DNA): TGCGCCAGCAGCCAGGGGTTTCAGACAGGCATTAATGAAAAACTGTTTTTT.

The chain recombines TRBV7-9 with TRBJ2-2; D not certain. Germline CDR1 SEHNR, CDR2 FQNEAQ (reference sequence). Trimming cost V 2 bases and J 9 bases, with 19 bases left between them. The CDR3 is made up of 16 amino acids. The CDR3 DNA follows: TGTGCCAGCAGCTTATCTGGCTCCCCAAGATTGTGGGAGCTGTTTTTT. Translation gives CASSLSGSPRLWELFF.

This clone came up once. The chain employs TRBV30 and TRBJ1-2; weak D call: TRBD1 (5 bases). Germline CDR1 GTSNPN, CDR2 SVGIG (reference sequence). This CDR3 is 15 amino acids long. V was trimmed by 2 bases and J by 4 bases, leaving 17 bases between them. The chain's CDR3 is CAWSLGGVDVYGYTF. The CDR3 coding sequence is TGTGCCTGGAGTCTAGGAGGGGTTGATGTCTATGGCTACACCTTC.

A single count supports this clone. The rearrangement joins TRBV6-5 to TRBJ1-4; no definite D call. This CDR3 contains 13 residues. The germline V gene has CDR1 MNHEY and CDR2 SVGAGI. Trimming stripped 10 bases from V and 6 bases from J, with 15 bases between. CDR3: CATARVTDEKLFF. CDR3 nucleotide sequence: TGTGCCACCGCCCGGGTAACGGATGAAAAACTGTTTTTT.

The V and J genes are TRBV10-2 and TRBJ1-5; TRBD1 matches at 7 bases. The CDR3 contains 15 residues. The germline V gene encodes CDR1 WSHSY and CDR2 SAAADI. The J segment lost 7 bases and the V segment lost 6 bases, leaving 12 bases of the junction unmatched. The CDR3 sequence is CASRYGQANEQPQHF. Written as DNA, the CDR3 is TGCGCCAGCAGATACGGACAGGCAAACGAGCAGCCCCAGCATTTT.

This chain joins TRBV9 and TRBJ2-5; 9 nucleotides line up with TRBD1. The junction had 8 bases not matched to a gene; V was cut back by 3 bases and J by 5 bases. This CDR3 has 15 amino acids. Germline-derived CDR1 and CDR2 are SGDLS and YYNGEE. CDR3 loop: CASSEGGQGFETQYF. Here the CDR3 DNA reads TGTGCCAGCAGCGAAGGAGGACAGGGGTTCGAGACCCAGTACTTC.

About this clone itself: A much larger clone lies one base from this, so it may be a read error. The genes are TRBV4-1 and TRBJ1-2, with D perhaps TRBD1 (6 bases). Per germline, CDR1 MGHRA and CDR2 YSYEKL. The CDR3 has 14 amino acids. CDR3 nucleotides: TGCGCCAGCAACCAAGATGGAACAGTGGGGGCTTTGACCTTC. It translates to CASNQDGTVGALTF.

This clone was seen a handful of times. This chain links TRBV7-8 with TRBJ1-1; 10 bases are shared with TRBD1. The CDR3 has 15 residues. The trim removed 5 bases at V and 1 base at J, leaving 4 bases unmatched. CDR1 SGHVS and CDR2 FQNEAQ come from the germline V gene. DNA of the CDR3: TGTGCCAGCAGCCCCGGGGACAGGGGGAACACTGAAGCTTTCTTT. It yields the protein CASSPGDRGNTEAFF.

The chain is built from TRBV30 and TRBJ1-5, with D possibly TRBD1 on 6 matching bases. Germline V lookup: CDR1 GTSNPN, CDR2 SVGIG (reference sequence). Between the trimmed V and J ends, which lost 4 bases and 4 bases, there was a span of 14 bases. This CDR3 has 14 amino acids. In nucleotides, the CDR3 is TGTGCCTGGACCTTAAAGGGGGGGAATCAGCCCCAGCATTTT. Protein product: CAWTLKGGNQPQHF.

In DNA form, the CDR3 reads TGTGCCATCAGTGAGGCATCCGGGACAGGAGGTATCGAGCAGTACGTC. Translation gives CAISEASGTGGIEQYV. This chain links TRBV10-3 with TRBJ2-7, with TRBD1 matching over 8 bases. CDR1 and CDR2 (germline): ENHRY, SYGVKD. This CDR3 has 16 residues. V shed 2 bases and J 6 bases; nucleotides not matched to a gene: 12.

This CDR3 reads CASKQANSPLHF. For the CDR3, the DNA is TGTGCCAGCAAACAGGCGAATTCACCCCTCCACTTT. This sequence joins TRBV12-3 or TRBV12-4 and TRBJ1-6; D may be TRBD1 (5 bases). V was clipped by 7 bases and J by 7 bases, with 8 bases between them. This CDR3 contains 12 residues.

The chain links TRBV2 to TRBJ1-4, with TRBD1 identical over 9 bases. The CDR3 is 13 amino acids. Germline CDR1 reads SNHLY; CDR2 reads FYNNEI. The ends lost 6 bases at V and 6 bases at J; junction bases unmatched: 2. CDR3 DNA sequence: TGTGCCAGCAGACAGGGGGCCGATGAAAAACTGTTTTTT. It specifies CASRQGADEKLFF. Based on the CDR3 plus reference TRBV2 and TRBJ1-4, the full variable domain is EPEVTQTPSHQVTQMGQEVILRCVPISNHLYFYWYRQILGQKVEFLVSFYNNEISEKSEIFDDQFSVERPDGSNFTLKIRSTKLEDSAMYFCASRQGADEKLFFGSGTQLSVL.

The chain is built from TRBV11-2 and TRBJ2-1; 8 bases are shared with TRBD2. The germline V gene has CDR1 SGHAT and CDR2 FQNNGV. CDR3 length: 16 residues. Trimming took 1 base from V and 7 from J; bases not matched to a gene: 9. This chain's CDR3 is CASSLVFGGGLNEQFF. The CDR3 nucleotides are TGTGCCAGCAGCTTAGTATTCGGGGGGGGCTTAAATGAGCAGTTCTTC.

CDR3 bases: TGTGCCAGCAGTTACCCATCGACAGGGTGGGAGACCTACGAGCAGTACTTC. Protein product: CASSYPSTGWETYEQYF. This sequence joins TRBV6-2 or TRBV6-3 and TRBJ2-7, with 7 bases that match TRBD1. The CDR3 is 17 residues long. Germline CDR1 is MNHEY and CDR2 is SVGEGT. J gave up 2 bases and V 2 bases, and 12 bases lay outside the gene matches.

The chain couples TRBV13 to TRBJ2-1, with 8 bases aligning to TRBD1. V was pared by 5 bases and J by 5 bases, with 5 bases of the junction left unmatched. Per germline, CDR1 PRHDT and CDR2 FYEKMQ (reference sequence). This CDR3 is built from 14 residues. The CDR3 bases are TGTGCCAGCAGCAACTGGGACAGGAACAATGAGCAGTTCTTC. Translation gives CASSNWDRNNEQFF.

This chain joins TRBV30 and TRBJ2-3; no firm D call. Germline V lookup: CDR1 GTSNPN, CDR2 SVGIG (reference sequence). The CDR3 covers 13 residues. V dropped 4 bases and J dropped 0 bases, with 8 bases sitting between them. CDR3 nucleotide sequence: TGTGCCTGGACTCGTAGAAGCACAGATACGCAGTATTTT. Protein: CAWTRRSTDTQYF.

The V and J genes are TRBV7-2 and TRBJ1-4, with D uncertain. Germline V lookup: CDR1 SGHTA, CDR2 FQGNSA. V gave up 5 bases and J gave up 5 bases, with 6 bases separating them. The CDR3 consists of 12 residues. As DNA, the CDR3 is TGTGCCAGCAGCCCACGGAATGAAAAACTGTTTTTT. It translates to CASSPRNEKLFF.

V gene TRBV2 combines with J gene TRBJ2-7; 7 bases map to TRBD1. CDR1 is SNHLY and CDR2 is FYNNEI in the germline V gene. The CDR3 consists of 12 residues. With 6 bases clipped from V and 2 bases from J, the junction kept 1 base outside the gene matches. CDR3 loop: CASSQGAYEQYF. The CDR3 DNA reads TGTGCCAGCAGCCAGGGGGCCTACGAGCAGTACTTC.

The V gene is TRBV28, the J gene TRBJ2-4; weak D call: TRBD1 (6 bases). Germline V gene data show CDR1 as MDHEN and CDR2 as SYDVKM. V lost 7 bases, J lost 4 bases, and 14 bases lay in between. The CDR3 has 14 amino acids. The CDR3 DNA reads TGTGCCAGCAAGGGACAAACCCTAAAAAACATTCAGTACTTC. Its protein is CASKGQTLKNIQYF.

This clone was detected once. This chain links TRBV18 with TRBJ2-2, with a tentative D call TRBD1 (6 bases). Trimming left V 4 bases short and J 0 bases short, with 12 bases between. This CDR3 is built from 16 residues. Germline-derived CDR1 and CDR2 are KGHSH and LQKENI. Here the CDR3 DNA reads TGTGCCAGCTCACGTGACAGGAACGCGAACACCGGGGAGCTGTTTTTT. Its protein product is CASSRDRNANTGELFF.

The genes are TRBV4-1 and TRBJ2-1; D unclear. The CDR3 is 14 residues long. Trimming took off 4 bases at V and 5 bases at J, with 12 bases between the two ends. Germline V CDR1 and CDR2: MGHRA, YSYEKL. The CDR3 spells CASSLPTGNNEQFF. CDR3 bases: TGCGCCAGCAGCCTCCCGACTGGCAACAATGAGCAGTTCTTC.

The table lists this clone with a few counts. The chain uses TRBV14 and TRBJ2-2, with D possibly matching TRBD2 (6 bases). V lost 0 bases and J 6 bases, leaving 11 bases between the germline ends. The CDR3 extends over 15 amino acids. CDR1 and CDR2 from the germline V gene are SGHDN and FVKESK. The CDR3 DNA reads as TGTGCCAGCAGCCAAGAAACTAGCACGGCCGGGGAGCTGTTTTTT. Protein: CASSQETSTAGELFF.

The chain employs TRBV12-2 and TRBJ2-3; the table's TRBD2 call for D was not verified on the DNA. TRBV12-2 is a known pseudogene. The CDR3 is 18 residues long. The chain's CDR3 is CASRPWTSGGIMRDTQYF. The DNA of the CDR3 is TGTGCAAGTCGCCCGTGGACTAGCGGGGGGATTATGAGAGATACGCAGTATTTT.

This sequence joins TRBV27 and TRBJ2-5; D is possibly TRBD2 (6 bases). In germline, CDR1 is MNHEY, CDR2 SMNVEV (reference sequence). This CDR3 has 13 amino acids. V was cut by 3 bases and J by 5 bases, with 10 bases left in between. The CDR3 nucleotides read TGTGCCAGCAGTTTTAGCGGAATGGAGACCCAGTACTTC. Amino acid sequence: CASSFSGMETQYF.

The rearrangement uses TRBV18 and TRBJ1-2, with D uncertain. The CDR3 is 12 residues long. The V gene's germline CDR1 is KGHSH and CDR2 LQKENI. The ends were cut back, 4 bases at V and 4 bases at J, with 7 bases in the middle. In DNA form, the CDR3 reads TGTGCCAGCTCACAAACGGGCTATGGCTACACCTTC. This translates into CASSQTGYGYTF.

The chain recombines TRBV2 with TRBJ2-7; no definite D call. Trimming removed 2 bases from V and 2 bases from J, with 13 bases in between. This CDR3 has 15 residues. From germline, CDR1 is SNHLY and CDR2 FYNNEI. CDR3: CASSENPLGTYEQYF. The CDR3 coding sequence is TGTGCCAGCAGTGAAAACCCCCTAGGAACCTACGAGCAGTACTTC.

The V and J genes are TRBV19 and TRBJ2-3; a weak D match, TRBD2 (7 bases). Per germline, CDR1 LNHDA and CDR2 SQIVND (reference sequence). This CDR3 region has 16 residues. V was shortened by 5 bases and J by 1 base, with 16 bases between the two germline ends. The CDR3 reads CASSSLSGGRTDTQYF. The CDR3 nucleotides are TGTGCCAGTAGTTCTCTGTCCGGGGGGCGCACAGATACGCAGTATTTT.

This clone has a count of ten or more. The gene calls are TRBV6-5 and TRBJ2-3; TRBD2 matches 9 bases. In germline, CDR1 is MNHEY, CDR2 SVGAGI. J was trimmed by 1 base and V by 6 bases; bases with no gene match: 5. There are 15 residues in the CDR3. The CDR3 DNA reads as TGTGCCAGCAGACTAGTAGCGGGGGGCACAGATACGCAGTATTTT. Translated: CASRLVAGGTDTQYF.

This clone is a singleton in its sample. The rearrangement links TRBV5-1 to TRBJ2-5; 7 nucleotides agree with TRBD2. The germline V gene encodes CDR1 SGHRS and CDR2 YFSETQ. The CDR3 contains 16 residues. V trimming: 4 bases; J trimming: 4 bases; junction bases outside the gene matches: 13. CDR3: CASSPRGEGMRETQYF. In DNA form, the CDR3 reads TGCGCCAGCAGCCCCCGGGGGGAGGGGATGAGAGAGACCCAGTACTTC. Supplemented by reference TRBV5-1 and TRBJ2-5, the full variable domain reads KAGVTQTPRYLIKTRGQQVTLSCSPISGHRSVSWYQQTPGQGLQFLFEYFSETQRNKGNFPGRFSGRQFSNSRSEMNVSTLELGDSALYLCASSPRGEGMRETQYFGPGTRLLVL.

This clone was observed a few times. This chain joins TRBV11-2 and TRBJ2-2, with a weak D call TRBD2 (6 bases). Germline V gives CDR1 SGHAT, CDR2 FQNNGV. CDR3 length: 15 amino acids. The germline V and J ends were trimmed by 3 bases and 4 bases, with 12 bases remaining between them. The CDR3 protein is CASSFSWGGTGELFF. The CDR3 DNA reads as TGTGCCAGCAGCTTTTCTTGGGGAGGCACCGGGGAGCTGTTTTTT.